A single sample is the source of the 18 T cell receptor beta chains below, sequenced in a study of brain metastases from non-small cell lung cancer (dated by TCRdb to 2018 to 2020). Libraries were constructed by the immunoSEQ multiplex PCR assay. Drawn from immuneACCESS, this table holds only the in-frame rearrangements with V and J called that TCRdb kept. Clones are partly lost; checked studies trace under half to an unresolved V gene and leave the rest unexplained. The sample includes over 1,000 clones, with approximately 80% observed a single time. The ten largest clones capture 10% to 15% of the sample. Sequenced material: tumor-adjacent normal tissue. Receptor source: a donor at least 40 years old with non-small cell lung cancer.

The chain has TRBV6-2 or TRBV6-3 and TRBJ2-7, with 7 positions matching TRBD1. There are 14 residues in the CDR3. Germline lookup yields CDR1 MNHEY and CDR2 SVGEGT. V was pared by 5 bases and J by 6 bases, with 10 bases of the junction left unmatched. CDR3 coding DNA: TGTGCCAGCAGTAACATGGACAGGTGGGGCGAGCAGTACTTC. Encoded protein: CASSNMDRWGEQYF.

As DNA, the CDR3 is TGTGCCACCAGCAGAGAAACCGGGACAGGGTGGGGGCTGAACACTGAAGCTTTCTTT. It specifies CATSRETGTGWGLNTEAFF. The genes are TRBV15 and TRBJ1-1; TRBD1 aligns across 9 bases. CDR3 size: 19 residues. Germline loops: CDR1 LNHNV, CDR2 YYDKDF (reference sequence). Trimming at V came to 0 bases and at J to 0 bases, leaving 11 bases not matched to a gene.

V gene TRBV5-1 combines with J gene TRBJ2-7; D gene ambiguous. Trimming shortened V by 2 bases and J by 2 bases, and 11 bases separated the two germline ends. The length of the CDR3 is 14 residues. CDR1 SGHRS and CDR2 YFSETQ come from the germline V gene. CDR3 in DNA: TGCGCCAGCAGCTTTCAGGAACCGACCTACGAGCAGTACTTC. Translation gives CASSFQEPTYEQYF.

With respect to this clone: Given a much more abundant clone one base away, this may be a read error. This sequence joins TRBV7-9 and TRBJ1-5; D not certain. CDR1 is SEHNR and CDR2 is FQNEAQ in the germline V gene (reference sequence). The CDR3 is 12 amino acids. The CDR3 nucleotides read TGTGCCAGCAGCCCGTTAAATCAGCTCCAGCATTTT. This gives the protein CASSPLNQLQHF.

Comment on this clone: A much larger clone differs by one base, so this may be a read error. V usage is TRBV27 and J usage is TRBJ1-3; 8 bases line up with TRBD1. CDR1 MNHEY and CDR2 SMNVEV come from the germline V gene (reference sequence). This CDR3 comprises 15 residues. V shed 6 bases, J shed 4 bases, and the junction held 8 bases outside the gene matches. The CDR3 reads CASRQGVMLGNTIYF. CDR3 nucleotides: TGTGCCAGCAGACAGGGGGTTATGTTGGGAAACACCATATATTTT.

The chain uses TRBV19 and TRBJ1-6; no definite D call. CDR3 length: 18 residues. Trimming pared 5 bases from V and 5 bases from J, leaving 22 bases between. Per the germline V gene, CDR1 is LNHDA and CDR2 is SQIVND (reference sequence). This CDR3 reads CASSSMGSSGIDNSPLHF. The CDR3, as DNA: TGTGCCAGTAGTTCCATGGGGTCGTCGGGAATAGATAATTCACCCCTCCACTTT.

This chain links TRBV18 with TRBJ1-5, with 8 bases aligning to TRBD1. The germline V gene has CDR1 KGHSH and CDR2 LQKENI. This CDR3 has 16 amino acids. After removal of 4 bases from V and 2 bases from J, the junction contained 7 bases not matched to a gene. The DNA of the CDR3 is TGTGCCAGCTCACTTACAGGGGGTGCGGGCAATCAGCCCCAGCATTTT. This translates into CASSLTGGAGNQPQHF.

The J gene is TRBJ1-1, the V gene TRBV14; D gene unclear. The CDR3 is made up of 12 amino acids. V was cut by 0 bases and J by 6 bases, with 5 bases left in between. Germline V gives CDR1 SGHDN, CDR2 FVKESK. The CDR3 coding sequence is TGTGCCAGCAGCCAAGATACCGCTGAAGCTTTCTTT. It specifies CASSQDTAEAFF.

V usage is TRBV6-2 or TRBV6-3 and J usage is TRBJ1-2; D uncertain. V gave up 2 bases and J gave up 6 bases, with 10 bases separating them. Germline V lookup: CDR1 MNHEY, CDR2 SVGEGT. This CDR3 comprises 13 residues. The CDR3 reads CASSYQKKDGYTF. Written as DNA, the CDR3 is TGTGCCAGCAGTTACCAAAAGAAGGATGGCTACACCTTC.

This chain joins TRBV15 and TRBJ1-1, with D possibly being TRBD1 (5 bases). The CDR3 totals 15 residues. V lost 0 bases and J lost 0, with 8 bases in between. From germline, CDR1 is LNHNV and CDR2 YYDKDF (reference sequence). CDR3 in amino acids: CATSREGLMNTEAFF. Written as DNA, the CDR3 is TGTGCCACCAGCAGAGAGGGGCTCATGAACACTGAAGCTTTCTTT.

The chain combines TRBV29-1 with TRBJ1-6; weak D call: TRBD1 (5 bases). The CDR3 sequence is 13 residues long. Germline CDR1 SQVTM, CDR2 ANQGSEA. V was cut by 5 bases and J by 8 bases, with 13 bases left in between. CDR3 loop: CSVKVRVDSPLHF. CDR3 bases: TGCAGCGTTAAAGTCAGGGTTGATTCACCCCTCCACTTT.

This clone is a singleton in its sample. The chain has TRBV30 and TRBJ1-2; maybe TRBD1 (5 bases). Germline V lookup: CDR1 GTSNPN, CDR2 SVGIG (reference sequence). The CDR3 totals 13 residues. The germline V and J ends were trimmed by 4 bases and 2 bases, with 11 bases remaining between them. The chain's CDR3 is CAWIEDTNYGYTF. CDR3 in DNA: TGTGCCTGGATAGAGGACACCAACTATGGCTACACCTTC.

The rearrangement uses TRBV28 and TRBJ1-3; TRBD1 is a possible D gene (5 bases). The CDR3 sequence is 14 residues long. Trimming removed 6 bases at V and 4 bases at J, with 13 bases between. Germline-derived CDR1 and CDR2 are MDHEN and SYDVKM. CDR3 amino acids: CASRGETRGNTIYF. For the CDR3, the DNA is TGTGCCAGCAGGGGGGAAACTAGAGGAAACACCATATATTTT.

This chain uses TRBV2 with TRBJ2-6, with TRBD1 identical over 10 bases. The CDR3 consists of 17 residues. Germline values: CDR1 SNHLY, CDR2 FYNNEI. J was trimmed by 3 bases and V by 2 bases; bases with no gene match: 4. CDR3 sequence: CASSESGQGFGANVLTF. The DNA for the CDR3 is TGTGCCAGCAGTGAATCGGGACAGGGGTTTGGGGCCAACGTCCTGACTTTC.

This clone showed up just a few times. The genes are TRBV6-5 and TRBJ2-7, with a tentative D call TRBD1 (6 bases). CDR1 and CDR2 (germline): MNHEY, SVGAGI. The CDR3 is 12 residues long. The V gene lost 5 bases and the J gene lost 8 bases, with 13 bases spanning the gap. This chain's CDR3 is CASSPDREKQYF. CDR3 bases: TGTGCCAGCAGTCCGGACAGAGAGAAGCAGTACTTC.

The chain joins TRBV7-9 to TRBJ2-7; 10 nucleotides agree with TRBD1. The germline gives CDR1 SEHNR, CDR2 FQNEAQ (reference sequence). V shed 5 bases, J shed 6 bases, and the junction held 7 bases outside the gene matches. The CDR3 contains 14 residues. DNA for the CDR3: TGTGCCAGCAGCCCCCGGACAGGGGGAGGCGAGCAGTACTTC. Its translation is CASSPRTGGGEQYF.

As to this clone: An end of the junction differs from the germline gene, which may be a read error. The chain combines TRBV28 with TRBJ2-3; 7 positions match TRBD1. CDR3 length equals 15 residues. In germline, CDR1 is MDHEN, CDR2 SYDVKM. The CDR3 sequence: CASRLYRGQRYTQYF. The CDR3 region has the DNA TGTGCCAGCAGGTTATACAGGGGCCAGCGGTATACGCAGTATTTT.

Only one count was recorded for this clone. A much larger clone lies one base from this, so it may be a read error. Other DNA variants within this sample encode the same CDR3. The rearrangement links TRBV7-9 to TRBJ1-5, with no clear D. The CDR3 has 12 amino acids. Looked up from germline, CDR1 is SEHNR and CDR2 is FQNEAQ (reference sequence). This chain's CDR3 is CASSPLNQPQHF. The CDR3 DNA reads as TGTGCCAGCAGCCCGTTAAATCAGCCTCAGCATTTT.